This note documents a single TCR beta chain sequence. This entry is derived from a study of radiation and T cells in renal cell carcinoma. The time point is: baseline pretreatment blood. Treatment described: 15 Gy SBRT to primary tumor, nephrectomy 4 weeks later. Clear cell pathology was present in this patient's renal cell carcinoma. Trimming removed 6 bases from V and 3 bases from J, with 17 bases in between. CDR3 size: 15 residues. In germline, CDR1 is MNHEY, CDR2 SVGAGI. Sequencing was performed with immunoSEQ multiplex PCR; in TCRdb, only in-frame clones are kept and a portion is missing. This table has some 140,000 clones, about 88% appearing once.

The V call is TRBV6-5, the J call TRBJ1-1; D might be TRBD1 (5 bases). The TCR was taken from a woman aged 45-65 years with renal cell carcinoma. This sample comprised blood, obtained from a patient whose treatment included radiotherapy and nephrectomy. The CDR3 is CASRYGPGRDTEAFF. The CDR3 DNA is TGTGCCAGCAGGTACGGGCCAGGGCGGGACACTGAAGCTTTCTTT.